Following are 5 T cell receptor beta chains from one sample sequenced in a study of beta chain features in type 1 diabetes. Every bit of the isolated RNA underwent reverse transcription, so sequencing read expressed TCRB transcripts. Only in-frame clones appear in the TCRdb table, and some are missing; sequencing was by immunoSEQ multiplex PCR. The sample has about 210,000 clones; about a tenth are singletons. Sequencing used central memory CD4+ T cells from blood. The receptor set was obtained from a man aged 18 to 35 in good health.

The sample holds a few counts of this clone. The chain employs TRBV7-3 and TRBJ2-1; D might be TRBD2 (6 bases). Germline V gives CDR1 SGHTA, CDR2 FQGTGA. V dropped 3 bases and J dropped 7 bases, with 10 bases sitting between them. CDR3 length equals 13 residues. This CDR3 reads CASSFLEGNEQFF. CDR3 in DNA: TGTGCCAGCAGCTTTCTGGAGGGGAATGAGCAGTTCTTC.

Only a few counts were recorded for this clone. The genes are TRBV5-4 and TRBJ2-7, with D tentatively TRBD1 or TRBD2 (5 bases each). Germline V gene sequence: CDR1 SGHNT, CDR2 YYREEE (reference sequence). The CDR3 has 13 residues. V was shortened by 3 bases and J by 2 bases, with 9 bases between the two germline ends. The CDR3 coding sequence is TGTGCCAGCAGCTCGGGACGGACCTACGAGCAGTACTTC. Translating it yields CASSSGRTYEQYF.

The CDR3 bases are TGTGCCAGCAGCCCAGCGGACAGGGGATACTATGGCTACACCTTC. Its protein is CASSPADRGYYGYTF. V gene TRBV14 combines with J gene TRBJ1-2; 9 bases match TRBD1. The trim removed 4 bases at V and 3 bases at J, leaving 6 bases unmatched. Looked up from germline, CDR1 is SGHDN and CDR2 is FVKESK. The CDR3 is 15 residues long.

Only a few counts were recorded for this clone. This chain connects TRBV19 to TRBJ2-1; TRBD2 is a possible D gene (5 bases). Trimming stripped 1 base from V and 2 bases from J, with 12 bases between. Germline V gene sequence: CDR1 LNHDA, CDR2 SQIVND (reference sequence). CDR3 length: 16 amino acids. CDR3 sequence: CASSIVATTTYNEQFF. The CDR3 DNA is TGTGCCAGTAGTATAGTGGCGACTACAACCTACAATGAGCAGTTCTTC.

CDR3 protein: CASSQEQRGDYEQYF. CDR3 DNA sequence: TGTGCCAGCAGCCAAGAGCAGCGGGGGGACTACGAGCAGTACTTC. The chain joins TRBV7-2 to TRBJ2-7, with 9 bases lining up with TRBD2. After removal of 5 bases from V and 3 bases from J, the junction contained 8 bases not matched to a gene. Germline V CDR1 and CDR2: SGHTA, FQGNSA. This CDR3 contains 15 residues. Looking up the rest from reference TRBV7-2 and TRBJ2-7 gives the full variable domain: GAGVSQSPSNKVTEKGKDVELRCDPISGHTALYWYRQSLGQGLEFLIYFQGNSAPDKSGLPSDRFSAERTGGSVSTLTIQRTQQEDSAVYLCASSQEQRGDYEQYFGPGTRLTVT.